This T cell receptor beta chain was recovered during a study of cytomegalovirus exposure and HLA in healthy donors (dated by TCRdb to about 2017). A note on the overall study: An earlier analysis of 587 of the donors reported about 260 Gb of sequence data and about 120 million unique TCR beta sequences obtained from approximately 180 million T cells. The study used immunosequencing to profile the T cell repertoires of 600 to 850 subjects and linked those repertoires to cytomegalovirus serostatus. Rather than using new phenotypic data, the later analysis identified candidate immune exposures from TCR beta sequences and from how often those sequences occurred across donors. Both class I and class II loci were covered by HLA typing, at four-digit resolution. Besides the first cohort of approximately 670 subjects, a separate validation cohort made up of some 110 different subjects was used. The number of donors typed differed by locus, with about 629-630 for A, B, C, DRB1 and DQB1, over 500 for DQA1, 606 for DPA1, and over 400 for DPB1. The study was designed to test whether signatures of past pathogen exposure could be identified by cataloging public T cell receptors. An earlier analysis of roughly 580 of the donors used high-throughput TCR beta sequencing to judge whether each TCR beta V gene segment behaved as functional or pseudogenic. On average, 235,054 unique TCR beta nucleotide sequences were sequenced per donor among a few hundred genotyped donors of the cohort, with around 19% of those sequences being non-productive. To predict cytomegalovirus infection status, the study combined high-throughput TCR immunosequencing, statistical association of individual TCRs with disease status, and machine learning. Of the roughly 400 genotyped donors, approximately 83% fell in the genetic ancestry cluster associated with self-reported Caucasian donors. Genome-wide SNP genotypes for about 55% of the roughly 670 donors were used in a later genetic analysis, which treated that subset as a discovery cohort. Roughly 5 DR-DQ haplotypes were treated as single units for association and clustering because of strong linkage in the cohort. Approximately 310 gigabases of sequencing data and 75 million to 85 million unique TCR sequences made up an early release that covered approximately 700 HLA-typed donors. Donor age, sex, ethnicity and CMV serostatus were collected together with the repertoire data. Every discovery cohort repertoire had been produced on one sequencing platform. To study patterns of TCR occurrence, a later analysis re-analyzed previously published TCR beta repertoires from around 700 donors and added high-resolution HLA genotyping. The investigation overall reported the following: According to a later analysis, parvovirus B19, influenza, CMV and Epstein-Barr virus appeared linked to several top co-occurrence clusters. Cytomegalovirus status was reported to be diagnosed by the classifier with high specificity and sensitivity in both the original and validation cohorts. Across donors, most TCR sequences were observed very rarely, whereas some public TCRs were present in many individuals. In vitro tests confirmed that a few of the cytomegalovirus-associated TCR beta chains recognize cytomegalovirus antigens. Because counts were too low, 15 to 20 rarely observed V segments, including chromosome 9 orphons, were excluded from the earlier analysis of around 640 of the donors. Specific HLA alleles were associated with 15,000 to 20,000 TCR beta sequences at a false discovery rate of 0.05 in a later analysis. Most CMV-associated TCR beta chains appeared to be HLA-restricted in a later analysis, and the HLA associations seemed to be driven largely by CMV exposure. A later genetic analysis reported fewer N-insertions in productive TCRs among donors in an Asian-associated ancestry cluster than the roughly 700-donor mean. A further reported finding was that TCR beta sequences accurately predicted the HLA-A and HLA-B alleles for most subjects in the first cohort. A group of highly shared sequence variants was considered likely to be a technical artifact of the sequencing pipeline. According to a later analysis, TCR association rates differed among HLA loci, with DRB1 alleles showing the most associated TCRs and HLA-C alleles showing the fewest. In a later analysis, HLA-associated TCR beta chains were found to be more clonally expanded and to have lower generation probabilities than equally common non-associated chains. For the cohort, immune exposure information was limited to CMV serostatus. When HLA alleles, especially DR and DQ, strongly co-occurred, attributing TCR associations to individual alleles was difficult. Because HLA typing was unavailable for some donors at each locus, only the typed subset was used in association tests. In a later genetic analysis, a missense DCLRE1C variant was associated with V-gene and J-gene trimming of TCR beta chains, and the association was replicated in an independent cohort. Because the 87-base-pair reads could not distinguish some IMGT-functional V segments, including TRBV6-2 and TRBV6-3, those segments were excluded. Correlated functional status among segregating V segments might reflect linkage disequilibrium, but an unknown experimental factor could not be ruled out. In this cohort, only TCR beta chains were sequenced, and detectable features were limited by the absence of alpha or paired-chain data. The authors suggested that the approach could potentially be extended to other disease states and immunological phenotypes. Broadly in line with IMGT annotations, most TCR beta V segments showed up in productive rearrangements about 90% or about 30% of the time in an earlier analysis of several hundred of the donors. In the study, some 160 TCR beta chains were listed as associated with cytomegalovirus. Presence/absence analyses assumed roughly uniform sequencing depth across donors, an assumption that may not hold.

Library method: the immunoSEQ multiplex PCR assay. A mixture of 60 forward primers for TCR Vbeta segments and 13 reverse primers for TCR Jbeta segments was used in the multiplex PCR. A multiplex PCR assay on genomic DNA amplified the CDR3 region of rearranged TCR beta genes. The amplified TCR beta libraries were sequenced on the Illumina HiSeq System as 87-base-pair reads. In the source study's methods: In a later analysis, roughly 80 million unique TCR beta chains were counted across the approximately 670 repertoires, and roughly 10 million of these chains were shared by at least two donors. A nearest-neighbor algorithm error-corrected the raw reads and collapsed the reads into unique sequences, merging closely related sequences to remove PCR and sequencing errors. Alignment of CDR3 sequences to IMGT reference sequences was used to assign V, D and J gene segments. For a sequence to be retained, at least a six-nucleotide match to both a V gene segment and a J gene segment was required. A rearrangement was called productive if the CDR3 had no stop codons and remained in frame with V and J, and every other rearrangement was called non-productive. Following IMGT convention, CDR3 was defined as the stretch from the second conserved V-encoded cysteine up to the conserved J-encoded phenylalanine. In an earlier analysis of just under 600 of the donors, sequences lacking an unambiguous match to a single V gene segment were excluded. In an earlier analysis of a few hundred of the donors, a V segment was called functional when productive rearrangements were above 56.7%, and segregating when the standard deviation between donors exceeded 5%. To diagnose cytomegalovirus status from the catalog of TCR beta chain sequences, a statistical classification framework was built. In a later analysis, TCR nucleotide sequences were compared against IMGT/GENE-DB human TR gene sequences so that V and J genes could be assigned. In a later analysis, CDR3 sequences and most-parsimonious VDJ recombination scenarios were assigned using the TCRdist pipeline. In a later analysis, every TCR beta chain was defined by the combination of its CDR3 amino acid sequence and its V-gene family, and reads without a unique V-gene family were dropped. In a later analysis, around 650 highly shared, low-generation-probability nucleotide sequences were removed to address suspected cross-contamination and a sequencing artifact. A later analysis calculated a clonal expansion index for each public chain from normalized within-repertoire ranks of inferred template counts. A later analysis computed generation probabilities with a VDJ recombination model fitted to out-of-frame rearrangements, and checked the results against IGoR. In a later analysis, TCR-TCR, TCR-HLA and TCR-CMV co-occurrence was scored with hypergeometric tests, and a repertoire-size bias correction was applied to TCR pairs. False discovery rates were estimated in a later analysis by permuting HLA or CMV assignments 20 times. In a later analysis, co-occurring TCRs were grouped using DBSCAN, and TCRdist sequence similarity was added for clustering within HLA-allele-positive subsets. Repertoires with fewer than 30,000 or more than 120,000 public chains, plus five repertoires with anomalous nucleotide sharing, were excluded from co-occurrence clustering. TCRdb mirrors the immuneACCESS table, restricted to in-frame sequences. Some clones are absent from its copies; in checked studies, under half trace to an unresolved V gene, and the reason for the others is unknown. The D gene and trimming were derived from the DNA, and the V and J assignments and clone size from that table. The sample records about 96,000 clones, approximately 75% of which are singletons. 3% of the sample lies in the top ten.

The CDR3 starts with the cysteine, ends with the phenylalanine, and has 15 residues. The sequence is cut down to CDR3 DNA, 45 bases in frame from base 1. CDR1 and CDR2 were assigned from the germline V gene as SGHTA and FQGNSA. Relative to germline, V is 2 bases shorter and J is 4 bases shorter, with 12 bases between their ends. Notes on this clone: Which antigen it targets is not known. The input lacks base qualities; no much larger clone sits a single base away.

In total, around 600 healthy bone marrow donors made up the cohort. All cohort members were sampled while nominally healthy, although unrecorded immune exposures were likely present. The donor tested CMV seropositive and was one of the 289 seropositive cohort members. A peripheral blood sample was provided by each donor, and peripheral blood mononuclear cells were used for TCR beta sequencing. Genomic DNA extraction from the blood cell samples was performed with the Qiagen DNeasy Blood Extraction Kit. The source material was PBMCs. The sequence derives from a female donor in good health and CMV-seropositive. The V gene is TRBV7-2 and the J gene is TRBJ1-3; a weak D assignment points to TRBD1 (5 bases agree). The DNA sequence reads TGTGCCAGCAGCTTACGGGGGTCTTCAGGAAACACCATATATTTT. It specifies CASSLRGSSGNTIYF.